The T cell receptor beta chain under discussion was sequenced for a study of tumor-infiltrating lymphocytes in primary liver carcinoma. Trimming removed 8 bases from V and 2 bases from J, with 16 bases in between. Germline loops: CDR1 MNHNS, CDR2 SASEGT. CDR3 length: 15 amino acids. Extraction also yielded germline DNA, while blood RNA was obtained from unsorted whole blood. The template, about 540 ng total RNA, yielded TCR beta cDNA made with a constant-region primer. Modified slightly, ARM-PCR produced TCR beta libraries over three nested multiplex PCR rounds. Running approximately 10 cycles apiece, the first two PCR rounds relied on TRBV1-TRBV30 forward primers together with a C-beta reverse primer. Each CDR3 protein gets one entry after TCRdb re-called the multiplex PCR reads with MiXCR. The table has 150,000 to 200,000 distinct CDR3 sequences, 60% seen once. Study-level points and caveats: The study found a significantly higher top-250-clone fraction in tumors than in blood (p = 0.039).

This clonotype was picked up a small number of times. Its antigen is not identified. This sequence was found in a man aged 35 to 55 with primary liver carcinoma and hepatitis B virus infection. The genes are TRBV6-1 and TRBJ1-5; a weak D match, TRBD1 (5 bases). The sequencing input was peripheral blood. CDR3 amino acids: CASSPRAGGNQPQHF. CDR3 sequence (DNA): TGTGCCAGCTCCCCAAGGGCGGGGGGCAATCAGCCCCAGCATTTT.